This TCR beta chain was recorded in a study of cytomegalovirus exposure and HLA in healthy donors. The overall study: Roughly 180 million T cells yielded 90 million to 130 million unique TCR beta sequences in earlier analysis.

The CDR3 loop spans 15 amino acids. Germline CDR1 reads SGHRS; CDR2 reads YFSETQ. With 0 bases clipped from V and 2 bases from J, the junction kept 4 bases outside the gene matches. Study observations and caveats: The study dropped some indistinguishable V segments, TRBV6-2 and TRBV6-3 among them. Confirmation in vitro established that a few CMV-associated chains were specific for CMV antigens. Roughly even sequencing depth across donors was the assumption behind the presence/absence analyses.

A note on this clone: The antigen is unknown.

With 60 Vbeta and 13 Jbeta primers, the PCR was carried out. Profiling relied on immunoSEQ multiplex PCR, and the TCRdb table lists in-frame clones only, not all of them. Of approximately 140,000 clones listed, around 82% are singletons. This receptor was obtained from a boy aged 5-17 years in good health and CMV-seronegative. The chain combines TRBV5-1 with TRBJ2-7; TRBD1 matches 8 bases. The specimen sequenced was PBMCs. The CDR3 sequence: CASSLAGTGAYEQYF. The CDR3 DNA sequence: TGCGCCAGCAGCTTGGCGGGGACAGGAGCCTACGAGCAGTACTTC.